A selection of T cell receptor beta chains follows, all from one sample in a study of shared clonotypes between healthy human individuals. The data were produced by immunoSEQ multiplex PCR, yet TCRdb's version contains in-frame clones alone and is incomplete. The table records about 2.4 million clones, more than 90% of them present only once. Source material: naive CD4+ T cells sorted from blood. The source is a man between 18 and 29 years old in good health. CDR3s include the opening cysteine and the closing phenylalanine or tryptophan. Each record gives: D gene, V gene, J gene, clone size, CDR3 DNA, CDR3 protein. The D gene is left open where the match is weak. Only some rows state a clone size, as once, few, many or a class for expanded clones.

>.|TRBV9|TRBJ2-2|.
TGTGCCAGCAGCGACCCGTGGACGAACACCGGGGAGCTGTTTTTT
CASSDPWTNTGELFF
>TRBD1|TRBV30|TRBJ2-3|.
TGTGCCTGGAGTGTTGACAGGGTGGGCACAGATACGCAGTATTTT
CAWSVDRVGTDTQYF
>TRBD1|TRBV5-1|TRBJ1-1|.
TGCGCCAGCAGCAGGACAGGGAACACTGAAGCTTTCTTT
CASSRTGNTEAFF
>.|TRBV2|TRBJ1-3|.
TGTGCCAGCAGGCTCGCTGGAAACACCATATATTTT
CASRLAGNTIYF
>.|TRBV10-3|TRBJ1-4|.
TGTGCCATCAGTGTGGAGCCCAGTAGCGAACTGTTTTTT
CAISVEPSSELFF
>.|TRBV19|TRBJ2-3|.
TGTGCCAGTAGTATTTCAAAAGGGGTCGCAGATACGCAGTATTTT
CASSISKGVADTQYF
>.|TRBV5-6|TRBJ2-2|.
TGTGCCAGCACCAACAGCCCGACCGGGGAGCTGTTTTTT
CASTNSPTGELFF
>.|TRBV9|TRBJ1-2|once
TGTGCCAGCAGCGCGGACAGAGAGGGATCCTATGGCTACACCTTC
CASSADREGSYGYTF
>.|TRBV6-1|TRBJ2-3|.
TGTGCCAGCATCGTAGGGGAGAGGGCCACAGATACGCAGTATTTT
CASIVGERATDTQYF
>.|TRBV10-3|TRBJ1-4|.
TGTGCCATCAGCGCCGAAACCCTTAATGAAAAACTGTTTTTT
CAISAETLNEKLFF
>TRBD2|TRBV7-2|TRBJ2-5|once
TGTGCCAGCAGCTTAGCCTGGACTAGTCCGCAAGAGACCCAGTACTTC
CASSLAWTSPQETQYF
>.|TRBV19|TRBJ2-7|.
TGTGCCAGTAGTATCGTCCCACAAGCCACCTACGAGCAGTACTTC
CASSIVPQATYEQYF
>.|TRBV6-5|TRBJ1-6|.
TGTGCCAGCAGTTACAACTCACAGGGAGACTCACCCCTCCACTTT
CASSYNSQGDSPLHF
>.|TRBV7-9|TRBJ1-2|.
TGTGCCAGCAGCTTCGGGGCTAGCTGGGGCTACACCTTC
CASSFGASWGYTF
>TRBD2|TRBV9|TRBJ2-3|.
TGTGCCAGCAGCCCCCGACTAGCGAGGGATACGCAGTATTTT
CASSPRLARDTQYF
>TRBD2|TRBV29-1|TRBJ2-1|.
TGCAGCGGCGGGGGGGCCATGGGCAATGAGCAGTTCTTC
CSGGGAMGNEQFF
>.|TRBV14|TRBJ2-7|.
TGTGCCAGCAGCCACCGGGACAAGACCTACGAGCAGTACTTC
CASSHRDKTYEQYF
>TRBD1|TRBV28|TRBJ1-2|.
TGTGCCAGCAGTATCCCTCCAGGGGGAGGTGGCTACACCTTC
CASSIPPGGGGYTF
>.|TRBV18|TRBJ1-1|.
TGTGCCAGCTCACAGGATAGGATGGGGAACACTGAAGCTTTCTTT
CASSQDRMGNTEAFF
>.|TRBV4-2|TRBJ1-2|.
TGTGCCAGCAGCCAAGAACCAGAGAACTATGGCTACACCTTC
CASSQEPENYGYTF
>TRBD1|TRBV4-3|TRBJ2-3|once
TGCGCCAGCAGCCAAGAGGGGACAGGGCCAGATACGCAGTATTTT
CASSQEGTGPDTQYF
>TRBD1|TRBV5-1|TRBJ1-6|.
TGCGCCAGCAGCTCGACAGGGGGCCTGTCACCCCTCCACTTT
CASSSTGGLSPLHF
>TRBD2|TRBV2|TRBJ2-1|.
TGTGCCAGCAACCCAGCGGGGGTCTCCTACAATGAGCAGTTCTTC
CASNPAGVSYNEQFF
>.|TRBV9|TRBJ2-5|.
TGTGCCAGCAGCGTGGGGATTCAAGAGACCCAGTACTTC
CASSVGIQETQYF
>TRBD2|TRBV19|TRBJ2-5|.
TGTGCCAGTAGTATACTAGCGGGAGTTTCAGAGACCCAGTACTTC
CASSILAGVSETQYF